This T cell receptor (beta chain) was captured in a study of blood T cell repertoires in COVID-19. Study details: Samples taken during acute and convalescent COVID-19 were collected in the United States, Italy and Spain.

In the source study's methods: Estimation of nucleated cell counts relied on the amplification of reference gene primers. Data came from immunoSEQ multiplex PCR; TCRdb stores just in-frame clones and leaves some out. That table gives V, J and clone size, and the DNA gave D and trimming. In the table there are 220,000 or so clones, about three quarters of which are singletons. Germline V gives CDR1 MNHNS, CDR2 SASEGT. With 0 bases removed from V and 0 bases from J, the gap between germline ends came to 9 bases. The CDR3 has 16 amino acids. This clonotype was sampled from a woman in her sixties or seventies with acute or convalescent COVID-19. The gene calls are TRBV6-1 and TRBJ1-3; D is uncertain. Sequenced material: peripheral blood. CDR3 in DNA: TGTGCCAGCAGTGAAGCCCTTAGAATCTCTGGAAACACCATATATTTT. This encodes CASSEALRISGNTIYF.